This T cell receptor beta chain is drawn from a study of regulatory T cells in long-lasting Graves disease. Regarding the study as a whole: Peripheral blood, not thyroid tissue, was the sole material studied.

V lost 7 bases to trimming and J lost 7 bases, with 16 bases between them. Germline-derived CDR1 and CDR2 are MDHEN and SYDVKM. The CDR3 has 14 residues. This clonotype has ten or more counts. The antigen is unknown. Arm-PCR of CDR3 regions with iRepertoire HTBI primers generated TCR beta libraries. In TCRdb, the multiplex PCR reads were re-called with MiXCR into one record per CDR3 protein. The data show a few hundred thousand distinct CDR3 sequences, 15% to 20% seen once. As to time point: newly diagnosed GD, antithyroid drugs for less than 3 months. Following extraction of RNA from PBMCs, that RNA was used to make the TCR library.

Sequencing was performed on peripheral blood mononuclear cells (PBMCs), taken at new diagnosis, from a patient treated with antithyroid drugs. The origin of this receptor is a female donor with Graves disease. The chain couples TRBV28 to TRBJ1-4, with D maybe TRBD1 (5 bases). The CDR3 protein is CASIQRQYPEKLFF. The CDR3 DNA is TGTGCCAGCATCCAGAGACAGTACCCTGAAAAACTGTTTTTT.